The 2 T cell receptor beta chains listed next were all sequenced from one sample in a study of control samples from healthy donors and cancer patients. Method: immunoSEQ multiplex PCR; TCRdb's copy keeps in-frame clones and lacks some. The sample records some 130,000 clones, 92% being singletons. Material for sequencing was blood. Receptors originate from a woman aged 50 to 60 in good health.

The CDR3 protein is CASSTGPISNQPQHF. CDR3 nucleotides: TGTGCCAGTAGCACCGGGCCAATTTCCAATCAGCCCCAGCATTTT. The V call is TRBV19, the J call TRBJ1-5, with D unclear. Per the germline V gene, CDR1 is LNHDA and CDR2 is SQIVND (reference sequence). V was pared by 6 bases and J by 3 bases, with 15 bases between. The CDR3 consists of 15 residues.

This chain links TRBV28 with TRBJ1-5; 7 bases are a match to TRBD1. Germline V gene data show CDR1 as MDHEN and CDR2 as SYDVKM. This CDR3 region has 15 residues. The V segment lost 5 bases and the J segment 3 bases; nucleotides outside the gene matches: 7. CDR3 in DNA: TGTGCCAGCAGTCTAGAGACAGGGTACAATCAGCCCCAGCATTTT. Protein: CASSLETGYNQPQHF.